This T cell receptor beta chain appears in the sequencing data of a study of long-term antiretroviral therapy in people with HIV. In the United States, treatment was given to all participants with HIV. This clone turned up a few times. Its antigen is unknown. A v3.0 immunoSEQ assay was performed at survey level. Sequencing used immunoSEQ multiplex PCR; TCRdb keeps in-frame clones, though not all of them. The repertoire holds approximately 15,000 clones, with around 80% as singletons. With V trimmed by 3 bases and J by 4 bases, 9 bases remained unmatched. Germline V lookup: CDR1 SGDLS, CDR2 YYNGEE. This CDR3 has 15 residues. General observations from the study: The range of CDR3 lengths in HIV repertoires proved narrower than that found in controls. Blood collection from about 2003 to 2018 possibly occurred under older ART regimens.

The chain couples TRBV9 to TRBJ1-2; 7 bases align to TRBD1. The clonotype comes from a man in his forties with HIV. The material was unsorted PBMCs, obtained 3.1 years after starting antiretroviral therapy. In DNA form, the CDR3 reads TGTGCCAGCAGCGGGATAGGGGGCGAGTCCTATGGCTACACCTTC. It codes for CASSGIGGESYGYTF.